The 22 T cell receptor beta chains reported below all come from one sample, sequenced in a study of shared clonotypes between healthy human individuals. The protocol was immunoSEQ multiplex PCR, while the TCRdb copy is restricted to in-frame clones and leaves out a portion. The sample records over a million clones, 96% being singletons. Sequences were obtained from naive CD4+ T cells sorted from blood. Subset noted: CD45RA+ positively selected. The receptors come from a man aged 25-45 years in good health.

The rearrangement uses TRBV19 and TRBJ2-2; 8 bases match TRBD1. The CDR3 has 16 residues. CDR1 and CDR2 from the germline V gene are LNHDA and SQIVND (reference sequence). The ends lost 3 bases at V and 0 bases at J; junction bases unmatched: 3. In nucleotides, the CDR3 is TGTGCCAGTAGTATCGAACAGGGGGCGAACACCGGGGAGCTGTTTTTT. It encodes CASSIEQGANTGELFF.

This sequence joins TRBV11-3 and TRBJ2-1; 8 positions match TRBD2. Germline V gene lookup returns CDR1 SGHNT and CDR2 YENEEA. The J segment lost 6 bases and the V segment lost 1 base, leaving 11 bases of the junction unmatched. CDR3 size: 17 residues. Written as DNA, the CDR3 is TGTGCCAGCAGCTTAGGAGAGGGGACTAGTGGTTTCAATGAGCAGTTCTTC. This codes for CASSLGEGTSGFNEQFF.

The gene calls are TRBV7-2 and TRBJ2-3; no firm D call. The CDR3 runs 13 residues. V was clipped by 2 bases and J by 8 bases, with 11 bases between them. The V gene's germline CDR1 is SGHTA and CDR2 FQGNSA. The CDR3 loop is CASSLIDKATQYF. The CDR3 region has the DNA TGTGCCAGCAGCTTAATCGACAAAGCTACGCAGTATTTT. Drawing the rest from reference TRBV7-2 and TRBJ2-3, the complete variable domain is GAGVSQSPSNKVTEKGKDVELRCDPISGHTALYWYRQSLGQGLEFLIYFQGNSAPDKSGLPSDRFSAERTGGSVSTLTIQRTQQEDSAVYLCASSLIDKATQYFGPGTRLTVL.

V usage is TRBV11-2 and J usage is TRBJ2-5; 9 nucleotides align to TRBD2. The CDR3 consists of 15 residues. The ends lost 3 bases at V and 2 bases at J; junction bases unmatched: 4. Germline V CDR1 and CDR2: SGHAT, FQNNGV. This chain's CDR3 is CASSFSGSRQETQYF. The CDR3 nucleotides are TGTGCCAGCAGCTTTAGCGGGAGTAGACAAGAGACCCAGTACTTC.

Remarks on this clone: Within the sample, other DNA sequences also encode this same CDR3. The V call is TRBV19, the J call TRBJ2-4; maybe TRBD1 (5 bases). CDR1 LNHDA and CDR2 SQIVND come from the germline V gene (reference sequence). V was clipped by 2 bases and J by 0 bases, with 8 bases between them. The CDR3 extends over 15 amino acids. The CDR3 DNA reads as TGTGCCAGTAGTATATCAGGGCTAGCCAAAAACATTCAGTACTTC. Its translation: CASSISGLAKNIQYF.

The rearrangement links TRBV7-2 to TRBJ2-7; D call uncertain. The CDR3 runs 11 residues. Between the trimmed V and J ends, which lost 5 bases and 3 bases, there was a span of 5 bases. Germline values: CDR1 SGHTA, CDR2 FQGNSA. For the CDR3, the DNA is TGTGCCAGCAGCGCCTTCTACGAGCAGTACTTC. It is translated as CASSAFYEQYF.

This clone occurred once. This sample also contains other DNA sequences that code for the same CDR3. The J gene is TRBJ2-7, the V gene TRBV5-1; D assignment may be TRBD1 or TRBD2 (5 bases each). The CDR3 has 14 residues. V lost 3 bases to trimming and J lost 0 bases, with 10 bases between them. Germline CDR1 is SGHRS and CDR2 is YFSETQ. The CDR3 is CASSSGRSSYEQYF. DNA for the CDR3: TGCGCCAGCAGCTCGGGACGGAGCTCCTACGAGCAGTACTTC.

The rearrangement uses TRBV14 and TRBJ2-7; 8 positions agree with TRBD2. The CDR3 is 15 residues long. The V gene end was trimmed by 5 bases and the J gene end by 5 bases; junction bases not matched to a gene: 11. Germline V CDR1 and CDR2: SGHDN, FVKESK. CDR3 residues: CASSSYLAGLNEQYF. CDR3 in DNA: TGTGCCAGCAGCTCCTATCTAGCGGGTCTCAACGAGCAGTACTTC.

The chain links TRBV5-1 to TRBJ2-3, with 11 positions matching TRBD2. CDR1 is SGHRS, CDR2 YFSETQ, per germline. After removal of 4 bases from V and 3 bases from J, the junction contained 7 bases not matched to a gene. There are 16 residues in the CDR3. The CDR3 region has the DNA TGCGCCAGCAGCAAGATAGCGGGAGGGCCGACAGATACGCAGTATTTT. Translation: CASSKIAGGPTDTQYF.

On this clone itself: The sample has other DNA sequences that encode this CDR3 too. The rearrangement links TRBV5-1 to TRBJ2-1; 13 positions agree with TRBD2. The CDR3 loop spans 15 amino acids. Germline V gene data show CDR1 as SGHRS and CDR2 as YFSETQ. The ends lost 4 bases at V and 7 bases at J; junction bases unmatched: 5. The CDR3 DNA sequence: TGCGCCAGCAGCCAGGGACTAGCGGGATATAATGAGCAGTTCTTC. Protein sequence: CASSQGLAGYNEQFF.

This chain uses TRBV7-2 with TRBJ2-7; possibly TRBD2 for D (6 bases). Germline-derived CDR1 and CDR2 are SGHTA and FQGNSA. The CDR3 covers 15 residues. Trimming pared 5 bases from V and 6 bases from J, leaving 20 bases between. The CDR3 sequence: CASSPFFSGGSEQYF. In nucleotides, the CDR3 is TGTGCCAGCAGCCCGTTCTTTTCCGGAGGGTCCGAGCAGTACTTC. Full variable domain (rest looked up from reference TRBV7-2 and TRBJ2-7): GAGVSQSPSNKVTEKGKDVELRCDPISGHTALYWYRQSLGQGLEFLIYFQGNSAPDKSGLPSDRFSAERTGGSVSTLTIQRTQQEDSAVYLCASSPFFSGGSEQYFGPGTRLTVT.

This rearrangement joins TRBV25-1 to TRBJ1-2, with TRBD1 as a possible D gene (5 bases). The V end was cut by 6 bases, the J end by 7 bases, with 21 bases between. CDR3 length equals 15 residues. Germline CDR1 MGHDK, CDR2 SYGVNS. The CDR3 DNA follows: TGTGCCAGCAGCCCTCATGGGGGGGTCGGCGGTGGCTACACCTTC. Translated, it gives CASSPHGGVGGGYTF.

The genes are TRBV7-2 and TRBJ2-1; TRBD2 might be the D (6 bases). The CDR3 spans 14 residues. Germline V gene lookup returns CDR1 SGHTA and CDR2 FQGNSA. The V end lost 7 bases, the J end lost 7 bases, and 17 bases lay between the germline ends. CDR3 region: CASTSRGGVNEQFF. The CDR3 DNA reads TGTGCCAGCACCTCCCGTGGAGGGGTGAATGAGCAGTTCTTC.

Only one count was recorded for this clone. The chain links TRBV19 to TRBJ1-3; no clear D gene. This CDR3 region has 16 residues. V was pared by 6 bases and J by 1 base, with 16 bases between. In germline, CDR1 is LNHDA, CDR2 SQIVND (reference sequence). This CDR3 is CASSPGRLFSGNTIYF. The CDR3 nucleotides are TGTGCCAGTAGCCCCGGACGGCTATTTTCTGGAAACACCATATATTTT.

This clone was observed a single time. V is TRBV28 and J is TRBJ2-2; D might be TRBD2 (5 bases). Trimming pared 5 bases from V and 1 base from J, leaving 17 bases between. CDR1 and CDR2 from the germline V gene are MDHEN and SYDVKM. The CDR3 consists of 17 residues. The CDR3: CASSHPPGNMNTGELFF. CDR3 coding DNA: TGTGCCAGCAGTCATCCCCCCGGGAATATGAACACCGGGGAGCTGTTTTTT.

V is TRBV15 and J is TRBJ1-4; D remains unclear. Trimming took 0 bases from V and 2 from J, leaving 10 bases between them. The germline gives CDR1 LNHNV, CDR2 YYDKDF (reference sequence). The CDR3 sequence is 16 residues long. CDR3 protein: CATSREPPRTNEKLFF. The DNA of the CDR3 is TGTGCCACCAGCAGAGAACCCCCTAGGACTAATGAAAAACTGTTTTTT.

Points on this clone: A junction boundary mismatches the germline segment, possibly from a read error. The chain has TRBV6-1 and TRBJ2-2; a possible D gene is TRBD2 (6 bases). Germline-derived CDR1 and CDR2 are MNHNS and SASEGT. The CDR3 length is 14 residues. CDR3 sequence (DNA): TGTGCCAGCAGTCGAGGCGGGAACGCCGGGGAGCTGTTTTTT. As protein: CASSRGGNAGELFF.

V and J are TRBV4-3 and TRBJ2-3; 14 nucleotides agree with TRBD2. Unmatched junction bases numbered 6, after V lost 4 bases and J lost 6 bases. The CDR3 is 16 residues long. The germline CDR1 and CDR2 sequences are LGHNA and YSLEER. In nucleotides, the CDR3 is TGCGCCAGCAGCCGGGGACTAGCGGGAGCTAGTGATACGCAGTATTTT. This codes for CASSRGLAGASDTQYF.

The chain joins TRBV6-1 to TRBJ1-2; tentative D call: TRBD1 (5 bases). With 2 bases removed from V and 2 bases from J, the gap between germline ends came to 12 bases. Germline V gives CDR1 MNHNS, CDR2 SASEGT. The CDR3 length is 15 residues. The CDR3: CASSERGRANYGYTF. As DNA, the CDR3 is TGTGCCAGCAGTGAACGCGGCAGGGCAAACTATGGCTACACCTTC.

CDR3 sequence: CASSPRTGENYGYTF. The DNA of the CDR3 is TGTGCCAGCAGCCCCCGGACAGGGGAAAACTATGGCTACACCTTC. V and J are TRBV5-4 and TRBJ1-2, with TRBD1 matching over 9 bases. CDR3 length: 15 amino acids. Germline-derived CDR1 and CDR2 are SGHNT and YYREEE (reference sequence). V trimming: 4 bases; J trimming: 2 bases; junction bases outside the gene matches: 6.

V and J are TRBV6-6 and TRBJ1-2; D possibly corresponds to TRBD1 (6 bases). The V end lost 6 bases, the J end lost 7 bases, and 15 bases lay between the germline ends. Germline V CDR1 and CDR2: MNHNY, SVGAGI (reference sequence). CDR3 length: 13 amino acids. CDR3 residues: CASRLTEGGGYTF. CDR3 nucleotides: TGTGCCAGCAGACTTACCGAAGGGGGTGGCTACACCTTC.

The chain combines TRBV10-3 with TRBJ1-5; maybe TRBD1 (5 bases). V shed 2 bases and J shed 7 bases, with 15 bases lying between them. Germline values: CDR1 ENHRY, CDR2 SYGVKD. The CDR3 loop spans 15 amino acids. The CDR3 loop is CAISEVGGSVQPQHF. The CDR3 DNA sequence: TGTGCCATCAGTGAGGTCGGGGGATCGGTGCAGCCCCAGCATTTT.